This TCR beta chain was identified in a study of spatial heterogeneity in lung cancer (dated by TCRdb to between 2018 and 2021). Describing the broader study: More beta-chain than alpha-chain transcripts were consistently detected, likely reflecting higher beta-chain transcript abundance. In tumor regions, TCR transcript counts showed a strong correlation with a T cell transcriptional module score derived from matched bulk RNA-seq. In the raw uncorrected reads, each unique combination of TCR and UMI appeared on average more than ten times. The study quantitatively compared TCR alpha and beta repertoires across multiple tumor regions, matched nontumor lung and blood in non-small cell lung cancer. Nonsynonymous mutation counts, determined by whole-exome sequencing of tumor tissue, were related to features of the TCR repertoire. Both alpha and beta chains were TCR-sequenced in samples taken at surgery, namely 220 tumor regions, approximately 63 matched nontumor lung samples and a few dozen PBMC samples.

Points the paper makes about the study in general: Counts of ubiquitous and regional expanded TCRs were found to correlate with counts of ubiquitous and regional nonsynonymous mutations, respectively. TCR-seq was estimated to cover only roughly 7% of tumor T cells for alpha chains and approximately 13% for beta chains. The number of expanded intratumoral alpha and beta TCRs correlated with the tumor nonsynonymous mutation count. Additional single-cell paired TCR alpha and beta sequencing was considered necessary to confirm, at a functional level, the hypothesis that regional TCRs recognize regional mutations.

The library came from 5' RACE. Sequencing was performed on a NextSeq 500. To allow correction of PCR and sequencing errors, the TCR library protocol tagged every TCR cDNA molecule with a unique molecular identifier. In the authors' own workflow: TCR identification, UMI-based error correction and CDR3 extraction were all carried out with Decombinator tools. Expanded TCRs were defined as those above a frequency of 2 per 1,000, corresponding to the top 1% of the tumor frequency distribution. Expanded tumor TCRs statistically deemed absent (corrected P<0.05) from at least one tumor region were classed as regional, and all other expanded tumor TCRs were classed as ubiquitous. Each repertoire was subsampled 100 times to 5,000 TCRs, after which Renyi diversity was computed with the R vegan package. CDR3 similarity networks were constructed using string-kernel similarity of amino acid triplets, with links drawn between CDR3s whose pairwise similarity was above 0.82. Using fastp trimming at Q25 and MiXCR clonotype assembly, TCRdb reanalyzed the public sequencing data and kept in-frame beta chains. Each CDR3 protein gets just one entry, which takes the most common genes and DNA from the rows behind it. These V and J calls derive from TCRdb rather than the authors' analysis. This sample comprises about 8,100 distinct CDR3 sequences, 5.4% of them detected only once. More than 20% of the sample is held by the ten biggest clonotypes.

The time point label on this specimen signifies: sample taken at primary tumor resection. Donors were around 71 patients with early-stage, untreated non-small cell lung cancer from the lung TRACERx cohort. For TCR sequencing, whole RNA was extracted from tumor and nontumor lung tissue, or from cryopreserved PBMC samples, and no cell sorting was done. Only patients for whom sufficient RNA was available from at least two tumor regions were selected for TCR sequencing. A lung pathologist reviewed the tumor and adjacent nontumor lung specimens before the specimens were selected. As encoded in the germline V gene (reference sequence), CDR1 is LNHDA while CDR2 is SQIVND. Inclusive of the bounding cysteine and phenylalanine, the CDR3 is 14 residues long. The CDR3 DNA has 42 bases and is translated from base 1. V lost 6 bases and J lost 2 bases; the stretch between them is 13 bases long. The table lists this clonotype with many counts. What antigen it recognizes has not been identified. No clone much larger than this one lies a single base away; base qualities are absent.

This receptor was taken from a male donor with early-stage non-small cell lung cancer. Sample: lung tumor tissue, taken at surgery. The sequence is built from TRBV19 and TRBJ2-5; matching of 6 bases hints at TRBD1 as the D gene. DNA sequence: TGTGCCAGTAGGCCCGACAGGAAACAAGAGACCCAGTACTTC. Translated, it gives CASRPDRKQETQYF.